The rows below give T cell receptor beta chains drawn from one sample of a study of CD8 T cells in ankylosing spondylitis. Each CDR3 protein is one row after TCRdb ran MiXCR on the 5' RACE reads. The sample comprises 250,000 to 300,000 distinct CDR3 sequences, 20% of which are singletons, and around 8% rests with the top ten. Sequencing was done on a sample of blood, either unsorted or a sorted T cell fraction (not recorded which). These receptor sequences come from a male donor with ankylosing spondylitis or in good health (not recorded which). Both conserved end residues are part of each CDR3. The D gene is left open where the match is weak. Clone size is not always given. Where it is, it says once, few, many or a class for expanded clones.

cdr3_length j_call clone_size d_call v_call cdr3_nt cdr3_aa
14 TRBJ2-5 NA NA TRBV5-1 TGCGCCAGCAGCTTGTCGGGGCCCCAGGAGACCCAGTACTTC CASSLSGPQETQYF
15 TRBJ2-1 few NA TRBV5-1 TGCGCCAGCAGCTTTCTTGGAGCAGCTAACAATGAGCAGTTCTTC CASSFLGAANNEQFF
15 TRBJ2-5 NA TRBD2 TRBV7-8 TGTGCCAGCAGACTGCTAGCGGGGGGAGCGGAGACCCAGTACTTC CASRLLAGGAETQYF
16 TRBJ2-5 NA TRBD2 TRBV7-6 TGTGCCAGCAGCCTAGGGAGCGGGGGAGGCCAAGAGACCCAGTACTTC CASSLGSGGGQETQYF
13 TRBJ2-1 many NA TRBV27 TGTGCCACCCGCCCCCAACCTAACAATGAGCAGTTCTTC CATRPQPNNEQFF
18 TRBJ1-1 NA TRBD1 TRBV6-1 TGTGCCAGCAGTGAAAGAGGGACAGGCTTTATTCGGGTCGAAGGAGCTTTCTTT CASSERGTGFIRVEGAFF
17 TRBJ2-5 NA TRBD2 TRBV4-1 TGCGCCAGCAGCCAAGAAGAGGAAACTAGCGGGTTAGAGACCCAGTACTTC CASSQEEETSGLETQYF
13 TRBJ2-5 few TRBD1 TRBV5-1 TGCGCCAGCCGGGACAGGGGTGGAGAGACCCAGTACTTC CASRDRGGETQYF
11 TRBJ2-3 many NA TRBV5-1 TGCGCCAGCACAAACGCAGATACGCAGTATTTT CASTNADTQYF
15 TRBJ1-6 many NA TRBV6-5 TGTGCCAGCAGTTACGGGGCAGGGTTACAATCACCCCTCCACTTT CASSYGAGLQSPLHF
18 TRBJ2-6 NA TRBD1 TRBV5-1 TGCGCCAGCAGCGGGGGACAGGGGAATTTCATTGGGGCCAACGTCCTGACTTTC CASSGGQGNFIGANVLTF
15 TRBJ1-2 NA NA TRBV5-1 TGCGCCAGCAGCTTGGATTCGCGCCGCCGTTTGGGCTACACCTTC CASSLDSRRRLGYTF
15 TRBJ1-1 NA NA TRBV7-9 TGTGCCAGCAGCTTTAACACGGGCAGTGCCACTGAAGCTTTCTTT CASSFNTGSATEAFF
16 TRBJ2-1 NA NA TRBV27 TGTGCCAGCAGTTTATATGGCGGCGGGGACTACAATGAGCAGTTCTTC CASSLYGGGDYNEQFF
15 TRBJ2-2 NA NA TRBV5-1 TGCGCCAGCAGCTTTTCCCAGGGACCCACCGGGGAGCTGTTTTTT CASSFSQGPTGELFF
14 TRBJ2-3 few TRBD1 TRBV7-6 TGTGCCAGCAGCGCACAAGACAGGGGTGGGCCGCAGTATTTT CASSAQDRGGPQYF
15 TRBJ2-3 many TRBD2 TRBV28 TGTGCCAGCAGTTGGACTAGCGGGGGGACAGATACGCAGTATTTT CASSWTSGGTDTQYF
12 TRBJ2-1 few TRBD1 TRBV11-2 TGTGCCAGCAGCAGAACAGGGGGCGAGCAGTTCTTC CASSRTGGEQFF
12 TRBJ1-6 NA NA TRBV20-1 TGCAGTGCTAGACCGGGAAATTCACCCCTCCACTTT CSARPGNSPLHF
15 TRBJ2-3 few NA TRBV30 TGTGCCTGGAGTGTACTTGCGGGGGCGTGGGGGACGCAGTATTTT CAWSVLAGAWGTQYF
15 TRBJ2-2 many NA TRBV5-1 TGCGCCAGCAGCTTGGTAACCTCGAACGGCGGGGAGCTGTTTTTT CASSLVTSNGGELFF
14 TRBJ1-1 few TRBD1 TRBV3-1 TGTGCCAGCAGCCCGAAGACAGGGGACACTGAAGCTTTCTTT CASSPKTGDTEAFF
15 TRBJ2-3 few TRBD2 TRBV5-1 TGCGCCAGCAGCCTAGCGGGGGGGCCTCCAGATACGCAGTATTTT CASSLAGGPPDTQYF
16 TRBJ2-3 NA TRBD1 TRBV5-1 TGCGCCAGCAGCCGAGACAGGGCTCAAGGGACAGATACGCAGTATTTT CASSRDRAQGTDTQYF
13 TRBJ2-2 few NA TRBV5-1 TGCGCCAGCAGCGCTCAGGGGACCGGGGAGCTGTTTTTT CASSAQGTGELFF
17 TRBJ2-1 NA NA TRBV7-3 TGTGCCAGCAGCTTAGCTCAGGGCAGGGGATCTATCAATGAGCAGTTCTTC CASSLAQGRGSINEQFF
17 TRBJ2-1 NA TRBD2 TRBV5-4 TGTGCCAGCAGCTTGGGAGGACTAGCGGGAGTTACGAATGAGCAGTTCTTC CASSLGGLAGVTNEQFF
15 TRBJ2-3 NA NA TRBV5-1 TGCGCCAGCAGCTTGGCAACACGGGGCCCAGATACGCAGTATTTT CASSLATRGPDTQYF
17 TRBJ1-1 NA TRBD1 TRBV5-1 TGCGTCAGCAGCTCCAATGCTGGACAGGCAATGAACACTGAAGCTTTCTTT CVSSSNAGQAMNTEAFF
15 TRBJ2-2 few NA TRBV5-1 TGCGCCAGCAGCTTGGGGGCGCCGAACACCGGGGAGCTGTTTTTT CASSLGAPNTGELFF
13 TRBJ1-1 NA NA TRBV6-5 TGTGCCAGCAGTTCTATCAGGGCCGCTGAAGCTTTCTTT CASSSIRAAEAFF
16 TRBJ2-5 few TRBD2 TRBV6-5 TGTGCCAGCAGTTCCGGACTAGCGGGGACTCAAGAGACCCAGTACTTC CASSSGLAGTQETQYF